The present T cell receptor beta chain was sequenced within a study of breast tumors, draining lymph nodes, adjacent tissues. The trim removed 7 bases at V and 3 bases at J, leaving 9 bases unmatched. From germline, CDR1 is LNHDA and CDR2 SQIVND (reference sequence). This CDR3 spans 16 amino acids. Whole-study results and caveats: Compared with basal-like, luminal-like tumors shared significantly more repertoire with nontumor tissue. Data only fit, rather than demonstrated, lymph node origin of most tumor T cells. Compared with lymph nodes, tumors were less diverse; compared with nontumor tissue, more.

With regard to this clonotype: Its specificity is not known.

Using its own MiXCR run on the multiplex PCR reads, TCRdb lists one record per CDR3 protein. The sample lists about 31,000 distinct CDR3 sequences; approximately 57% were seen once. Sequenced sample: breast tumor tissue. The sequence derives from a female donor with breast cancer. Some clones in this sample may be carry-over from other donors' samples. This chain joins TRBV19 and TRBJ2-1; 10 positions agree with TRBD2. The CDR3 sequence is CASKDVGLAVYNEQFF. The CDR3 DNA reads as TGTGCCAGTAAAGATGTAGGACTAGCGGTCTACAATGAGCAGTTCTTC.